The TCR beta chain under discussion was sequenced for a study of CD8 T cells in Susac syndrome. Reverse transcription used about 0.45 to 1 ug RNA and random hexamers. Across 54 Vbeta and 13 Jbeta, immunoSEQ multiplex PCR amplified TCR beta CDR3. TCRdb ran MiXCR on the immunoSEQ multiplex PCR reads and lists one entry per CDR3 protein. The data hold around 200,000 distinct CDR3 sequences, with just under 95% observed a single time. This CDR3 region has 15 residues. Trimming stripped 1 base from V and 3 bases from J, with 13 bases between. Germline loops: CDR1 SGHKS, CDR2 YYEKEE (reference sequence). Sequencing targeted TCR beta in T cells from blood (CD8+ and CD4+).

The clonotype was recovered from a human donor with Susac syndrome. The rearrangement links TRBV5-5 to TRBJ1-1; no firm D call. Sequencing was done on a sample of CD8+ T cells from PBMCs. CDR3 bases: TGTGCCAGCAGCTTGTCACGTACAGAGTACACTGAAGCTTTCTTT. The encoded protein is CASSLSRTEYTEAFF.